This TCR beta chain was sequenced during a study of cytomegalovirus exposure and HLA in healthy donors. Across the study: One earlier analysis, a look at around 170 million T cells, found some 110 million unique TCR beta sequences. Study findings and constraints: An analysis done earlier found most TCR beta V segments productive about 90% or about 30% of the time.

Losses at the gene ends were 0 bases for V and 4 bases for J; bases not matched to a gene: 6. Germline V CDR1 and CDR2: SGHNT, YYREEE (reference sequence). The CDR3 runs to 16 residues. Regarding this clone: What it recognizes is unknown.

Primers: 60 Vbeta forward and 13 Jbeta reverse. TCRdb keeps only in-frame clones here, not all; method: immunoSEQ multiplex PCR. The data contain fewer than 150,000 clones, around 80% of them singletons. The source of this sequence is a female donor in good health and CMV-seronegative. Sequences were obtained from PBMCs. The chain employs TRBV5-4 and TRBJ2-3, with 9 bases identical to TRBD2. CDR3 sequence: CASSLASGRSPDTQYF. CDR3 sequence (DNA): TGTGCCAGCAGCTTGGCCAGCGGGAGGTCCCCAGATACGCAGTATTTT. The full variable domain, rest sourced from reference TRBV5-4 and TRBJ2-3, is ETGVTQSPTHLIKTRGQQVTLRCSSQSGHNTVSWYQQALGQGPQFIFQYYREEENGRGNFPPRFSGLQFPNYSSELNVNALELDDSALYLCASSLASGRSPDTQYFGPGTRLTVL.